Following are 27 T cell receptor beta chains from one sample sequenced in a study of blood T cell repertoires in COVID-19. Measured with immunoSEQ multiplex PCR; TCRdb has only the in-frame clones, and not every one. The sample contains almost 300,000 clones, under 90% of which appear only once. The specimen sequenced was peripheral blood. The source of these receptors is a woman aged 30 to 39 with COVID-19, enrolled during active disease.

V usage is TRBV7-9 and J usage is TRBJ1-2; tentative D call: TRBD1 (5 bases). Germline values: CDR1 SEHNR, CDR2 FQNEAQ (reference sequence). V was clipped by 5 bases and J by 10 bases, with 17 bases between them. CDR3 length equals 13 residues. CDR3 nucleotides: TGTGCCAGCAGCAAGGGGTTATCGGTGGACTACACCTTC. Translation: CASSKGLSVDYTF.

This clone appeared once. This chain's CDR3 is CASFGVAEQYF. In DNA form, the CDR3 reads TGTGCCAGCTTCGGGGTAGCCGAGCAGTACTTC. The chain has TRBV6-6 and TRBJ2-7; D perhaps matches TRBD2 (5 bases). V lost 8 bases, J lost 6 bases, and 11 bases lay in between. This CDR3 region has 11 residues. Germline V gives CDR1 MNHNY, CDR2 SVGAGI (reference sequence).

The genes are TRBV5-1 and TRBJ1-2, with unresolved D. This CDR3 comprises 13 residues. The germline CDR1 and CDR2 sequences are SGHRS and YFSETQ. The germline V and J ends were trimmed by 0 bases and 8 bases, with 11 bases remaining between them. CDR3: CASSLVEFSGYTF. CDR3 sequence (DNA): TGCGCCAGCAGCTTGGTGGAGTTTTCGGGCTACACCTTC.

The chain is built from TRBV19 and TRBJ2-1; 9 nucleotides align to TRBD1. This CDR3 has 14 residues. Germline lookup yields CDR1 LNHDA and CDR2 SQIVND (reference sequence). With 10 bases clipped from V and 5 bases from J, the junction kept 9 bases outside the gene matches. The CDR3 reads CATSLGTGHNEQFF. The CDR3 coding sequence is TGTGCCACCTCGTTAGGGACAGGGCACAATGAGCAGTTCTTC.

CDR3 in DNA: TGTGCCAGCAATATTGGAGGTGAAAAACTGTTTTTT. The encoded protein is CASNIGGEKLFF. The chain joins TRBV5-5 to TRBJ1-4; D gene uncertain. This CDR3 has 12 amino acids. Looked up from germline, CDR1 is SGHKS and CDR2 is YYEKEE (reference sequence). V was cut by 6 bases and J by 7 bases, with 10 bases left in between.

V and J are TRBV5-6 and TRBJ1-5; 7 bases are a match to TRBD1. CDR1 and CDR2 from the germline V gene are SGHDT and YYEEEE. J lost 6 bases, V lost 0 bases, and 3 bases had no gene match. The CDR3 has 14 amino acids. The CDR3 DNA reads as TGTGCCAGCAGCTTGGACAGGGGAAGTCAGCCCCAGCATTTT. It is translated as CASSLDRGSQPQHF.

The chain has TRBV18 and TRBJ1-1; the D is unclear. This CDR3 has 12 residues. V was cut by 2 bases and J by 11 bases, with 12 bases left in between. CDR1 is KGHSH, CDR2 LQKENI, per germline. This chain's CDR3 is CASSPGLLLAFF. Written as DNA, the CDR3 is TGTGCCAGCTCACCAGGCCTTCTTCTTGCTTTCTTT.

The rearrangement joins TRBV5-1 to TRBJ1-2; 8 nucleotides agree with TRBD1. J gave up 6 bases and V 4 bases, and 5 bases lay outside the gene matches. The CDR3 is 13 amino acids. The germline V gene has CDR1 SGHRS and CDR2 YFSETQ. The CDR3 DNA reads TGCGCCAGCAGCCCCCCAGGGGGCCATGGCTACACCTTC. Translating it yields CASSPPGGHGYTF.

The chain employs TRBV7-9 and TRBJ1-2; TRBD1 might be the D (6 bases). Trimming shortened V by 6 bases and J by 6 bases, and 11 bases separated the two germline ends. Germline-derived CDR1 and CDR2 are SEHNR and FQNEAQ (reference sequence). This CDR3 has 12 residues. The CDR3: CASRDQGNGYTF. The CDR3 DNA sequence: TGTGCCAGCAGGGATCAGGGGAATGGCTACACCTTC.

This clone has only one observation. This rearrangement joins TRBV5-1 to TRBJ2-3; 9 bases line up with TRBD1. With V trimmed by 0 bases and J by 5 bases, 4 bases remained unmatched. This CDR3 has 15 residues. The germline gives CDR1 SGHRS, CDR2 YFSETQ. CDR3 region: CASSLDGTGIDTQYF. The CDR3 DNA reads TGCGCCAGCAGCTTGGATGGGACAGGGATAGATACGCAGTATTTT. Together with reference TRBV5-1 and TRBJ2-3, the CDR3 gives the full variable domain: KAGVTQTPRYLIKTRGQQVTLSCSPISGHRSVSWYQQTPGQGLQFLFEYFSETQRNKGNFPGRFSGRQFSNSRSEMNVSTLELGDSALYLCASSLDGTGIDTQYFGPGTRLTVL.

The chain employs TRBV3-1 (or the pseudogene TRBV3-2) and TRBJ2-5; 8 bases fit TRBD1. The V and J ends lost 1 base and 3 bases, in that order; junction bases with no gene match: 16. The CDR3 extends over 19 amino acids. Germline V gene data show CDR1 as LGHDT and CDR2 as YNNKEL (reference sequence). The CDR3 sequence is CASSQGTGGYLRGEETQYF. The CDR3 DNA is TGTGCCAGCAGCCAAGGAACAGGGGGGTACCTACGAGGGGAAGAGACCCAGTACTTC.

The V call is TRBV9, the J call TRBJ1-1, with D possibly being TRBD1 (6 bases). V lost 2 bases, J lost 4 bases, and 12 bases lay in between. Looked up from germline, CDR1 is SGDLS and CDR2 is YYNGEE. This CDR3 contains 14 residues. CDR3 sequence (DNA): TGTGCCAGCAGCGTTGGGGGCGCGGTCACTGAAGCTTTCTTT. The encoded protein is CASSVGGAVTEAFF.

The rearrangement joins TRBV7-9 to TRBJ2-3, with 8 bases that match TRBD2. V lost 5 bases, J lost 5 bases, and 15 bases stayed unmatched. Germline V gene lookup returns CDR1 SEHNR and CDR2 FQNEAQ (reference sequence). The CDR3 contains 17 residues. The CDR3 loop reads CASSLEKTSVGKDTQYF. The DNA for the CDR3 is TGTGCCAGCAGCCTAGAGAAGACTAGCGTGGGTAAAGATACGCAGTATTTT.

This chain links TRBV4-1 with TRBJ2-7; tentatively, D is TRBD2 (6 bases). The germline V gene has CDR1 MGHRA and CDR2 YSYEKL. The germline V and J ends were trimmed by 3 bases and 5 bases, with 11 bases remaining between them. The CDR3 extends over 13 amino acids. This chain's CDR3 is CASSQTSIHEQYF. The CDR3 region has the DNA TGCGCCAGCAGCCAGACTAGTATCCACGAGCAGTACTTC.

This rearrangement joins TRBV3-1 (or the pseudogene TRBV3-2) to TRBJ1-6; D ambiguous. Germline values: CDR1 LGHDT, CDR2 YNNKEL (reference sequence). The CDR3 is 13 amino acids. Trimming removed 4 bases at V and 7 bases at J, with 8 bases between. The CDR3 region has the DNA TGTGCCAGCAGCCGGGTCAGGAATTCACCCCTCCACTTT. Protein sequence: CASSRVRNSPLHF.

The chain combines TRBV6-4 with TRBJ1-5; D not resolved. The germline V gene encodes CDR1 MRHNA and CDR2 SNTAGT. CDR3 length equals 19 residues. Between the trimmed V and J ends, which lost 0 bases and 0 bases, there was a span of 18 bases. This CDR3 reads CASSDSVGSEESSNQPQHF. In DNA form, the CDR3 reads TGTGCCAGCAGTGACTCCGTCGGGTCGGAAGAATCTAGCAATCAGCCCCAGCATTTT.

The V and J genes are TRBV11-2 and TRBJ1-1; no clear D gene. The V end was cut by 5 bases, the J end by 8 bases, with 12 bases between. The CDR3 has 12 amino acids. CDR1 SGHAT and CDR2 FQNNGV come from the germline V gene. CDR3: CASSPWTAEAFF. The CDR3 nucleotides read TGTGCCAGCAGCCCCTGGACTGCGGAAGCTTTCTTT. The full variable domain, its missing parts supplied by reference TRBV11-2 and TRBJ1-1, is EAGVAQSPRYKIIEKRQSVAFWCNPISGHATLYWYQQILGQGPKLLIQFQNNGVVDDSQLPKDRFSAERLKGVDSTLKIQPAKLEDSAVYLCASSPWTAEAFFGQGTRLTVV.

The chain combines TRBV5-1 with TRBJ1-1; 8 bases fit TRBD1. The CDR3 is 16 amino acids. The trim removed 3 bases at V and 3 bases at J, leaving 10 bases unmatched. Germline CDR1 SGHRS, CDR2 YFSETQ. DNA of the CDR3: TGCGCCAGCAGCTGGACAGGGAGTAGTCTGGACACTGAAGCTTTCTTT. Encoded protein: CASSWTGSSLDTEAFF.

The chain carries TRBV5-1 and TRBJ2-2; 13 nucleotides agree with TRBD2. Germline CDR1 is SGHRS and CDR2 is YFSETQ. The CDR3 extends over 15 amino acids. Germline trimming cut 3 bases from V and 7 bases from J; bases unmatched to any gene: 3. The CDR3 DNA follows: TGCGCCAGCAGCTCAGGACTAGCGGGGGACGGGGAGCTGTTTTTT. Its protein is CASSSGLAGDGELFF.

The chain employs TRBV13 and TRBJ2-2, with 9 bases identical to TRBD1. The V gene end was trimmed by 3 bases and the J gene end by 5 bases; junction bases not matched to a gene: 13. This CDR3 has 18 amino acids. The germline gives CDR1 PRHDT, CDR2 FYEKMQ (reference sequence). This chain's CDR3 is CASSLYRGRRYSTGELFF. The CDR3 coding sequence is TGTGCCAGCAGCTTGTACAGGGGGCGCAGATATTCAACCGGGGAGCTGTTTTTT.

The chain is built from TRBV28 and TRBJ2-5; 12 bases map to TRBD2. There are 16 residues in the CDR3. V gave up 2 bases and J gave up 5 bases; unmatched junction bases: 6. Germline V gene sequence: CDR1 MDHEN, CDR2 SYDVKM. CDR3 amino acids: CASSLTSGGPGETQYF. The CDR3 nucleotides read TGTGCCAGCAGTTTAACTAGCGGGGGGCCAGGTGAGACCCAGTACTTC.

The chain combines TRBV27 with TRBJ1-5, with D perhaps matching TRBD1 (6 bases). CDR1 and CDR2 from the germline V gene are MNHEY and SMNVEV (reference sequence). CDR3 length: 15 amino acids. Trimming cost V 6 bases and J 9 bases, with 21 bases left between them. CDR3 bases: TGTGCCAGCAGGCGCCGGACAGACCTCTTTGGGCCCCAGCATTTT. Its protein is CASRRRTDLFGPQHF.

The chain is built from TRBV28 and TRBJ1-1, with D possibly being TRBD1 (5 bases). Germline-derived CDR1 and CDR2 are MDHEN and SYDVKM. The CDR3 totals 14 residues. Trimming stripped 5 bases from V and 6 bases from J, with 16 bases between. DNA of the CDR3: TGTGCCAGCAGTCTTACCCAGGGAGGCCCTGAAGCTTTCTTT. Translating gives CASSLTQGGPEAFF.

V is TRBV18 and J is TRBJ1-3; TRBD1 is a possible D gene (6 bases). The germline gives CDR1 KGHSH, CDR2 LQKENI. Trimming stripped 3 bases from V and 2 bases from J, with 14 bases between. The CDR3 is 16 residues long. CDR3 sequence: CASSPITGLAGNTIYF. In nucleotides, the CDR3 is TGTGCCAGCTCACCTATAACAGGGCTTGCTGGAAACACCATATATTTT.

The V gene is TRBV12-5, the J gene TRBJ2-1; 11 nucleotides align to TRBD2. The junction had 13 bases not matched to a gene; V was cut back by 5 bases and J by 4 bases. The CDR3 sequence is 18 residues long. Per the germline V gene, CDR1 is LGHNT and CDR2 is FRNRAP. Here the CDR3 DNA reads TGTGCTAGTGGTATCTCGGGACTAGCGGCATTACCATACAATGAGCAGTTCTTC. Its protein is CASGISGLAALPYNEQFF.

The gene calls are TRBV19 and TRBJ1-4, with TRBD1 matching over 8 bases. The CDR3 loop spans 13 amino acids. After removal of 5 bases from V and 8 bases from J, the junction contained 4 bases not matched to a gene. Germline V lookup: CDR1 LNHDA, CDR2 SQIVND (reference sequence). The DNA of the CDR3 is TGTGCCAGTAGTCCAGGACAGGGCGAAAAACTGTTTTTT. Encoded protein: CASSPGQGEKLFF.

This chain's CDR3 is CASSLRLQGARGYTF. CDR3 DNA sequence: TGTGCCAGCAGCTTGAGATTACAGGGGGCAAGGGGCTACACCTTC. The rearrangement joins TRBV5-8 to TRBJ1-2; TRBD1 aligns across 9 bases. J was trimmed by 8 bases and V by 1 base; bases with no gene match: 9. Germline CDR1 and CDR2: SGHTS and YDEGEE. This CDR3 is built from 15 residues. Full variable domain (rest looked up from reference TRBV5-8 and TRBJ1-2): EAGVTQSPTHLIKTRGQQATLRCSPISGHTSVYWYQQALGLGLQFLLWYDEGEERNRGNFPPRFSGRQFPNYSSELNVNALELEDSALYLCASSLRLQGARGYTFGSGTRLTVV.